This TCR beta chain is drawn from a study of glioma-infiltrating T cells. Overall study findings and caveats: Tissue and blood shared very few CDR3 sequences. Above-expected tissue-blood divergence occurred in all gliomas, most in low-grade ones.

About this clonotype: Its antigen is currently unknown.

Amplification of TCR alpha and beta CDR3 regions from RNA used iRepertoire nested multiplex PCR. Input was about 85-450 ng of tissue mRNA or PBMC total RNA. TCRdb re-analysed the multiplex PCR reads in MiXCR, keeping a single row per CDR3 protein. Found here are 100,000 to 150,000 distinct CDR3 sequences, around 25% of them singletons; the top ten hold about 30%. With V trimmed by 5 bases and J by 2 bases, 7 bases remained unmatched. This CDR3 spans 15 amino acids. Germline CDR1 is SGHVS and CDR2 is FNYEAQ. The origin of this receptor is a human donor with low-grade glioma or glioblastoma, undergoing nonglioma brain surgery, or in good health (not recorded which). Material: glioma tissue, nonneoplastic brain tissue, or PBMCs (not recorded which). This rearrangement joins TRBV7-6 to TRBJ2-3; 7 bases are shared with TRBD2. CDR3 DNA: TGTGCCAGCAGCCGCCTGAGCGGGACCACAGATACGCAGTATTTT. It encodes CASSRLSGTTDTQYF.